Below are 15 T cell receptor beta chains sequenced from a single sample in a study of T cell responses to AZD1222 COVID-19 vaccine. Profiling relied on immunoSEQ multiplex PCR, and the TCRdb table lists in-frame clones only, not all of them. The table has about 110,000 clones, roughly 87% seen once. This material consisted of peripheral blood, taken on day 0 of AZD1222 vaccination. These receptors were obtained from an adult in good health.

There are a few counts of this clone. The V call is TRBV30, the J call TRBJ1-2; TRBD1 might be the D (6 bases). CDR3 length: 15 amino acids. CDR1 is GTSNPN and CDR2 is SVGIG in the germline V gene (reference sequence). The V gene lost 3 bases and the J gene lost 1 base, with 15 bases spanning the gap. CDR3 region: CAWRPRPRGNYGYTF. CDR3 sequence (DNA): TGTGCCTGGAGACCCCGTCCCAGGGGTAACTATGGCTACACCTTC.

The V and J genes are TRBV18 and TRBJ1-3, with 7 bases aligning to TRBD1. This CDR3 contains 16 residues. Germline loops: CDR1 KGHSH, CDR2 LQKENI. V shed 1 base and J 3 bases; nucleotides not matched to a gene: 6. CDR3 sequence: CASSPRDSFYGNTIYF. The CDR3 region has the DNA TGTGCCAGCTCACCACGGGACAGCTTTTATGGAAACACCATATATTTT.

J is TRBJ2-2 and V is TRBV6-2 or TRBV6-3; D uncertain. CDR1 is MNHEY, CDR2 SVGEGT, per germline. The CDR3 is made up of 11 amino acids. V lost 4 bases to trimming and J lost 6 bases, with 3 bases between them. CDR3 loop: CASSLAGELFF. CDR3 sequence (DNA): TGTGCCAGCAGTTTAGCCGGGGAGCTGTTTTTT.

The chain recombines TRBV5-6 with TRBJ1-3, with D possibly being TRBD1 (5 bases). Germline CDR1 SGHDT, CDR2 YYEEEE. Trimming shortened V by 4 bases and J by 0 bases, and 14 bases separated the two germline ends. The CDR3 has 16 residues. This chain's CDR3 is CASSPRGRSSGNTIYF. The DNA of the CDR3 is TGTGCCAGCAGCCCACGGGGCCGAAGCTCTGGAAACACCATATATTTT.

In this sample, this clone turned up once. J is TRBJ2-1 and V is TRBV14; TRBD2 matches at 9 bases. The germline CDR1 and CDR2 sequences are SGHDN and FVKESK. Trimming removed 6 bases from V and 7 bases from J; junction bases left unmatched: 10. The CDR3 consists of 15 residues. CDR3 sequence reads: CASRSAGGTVNEQFF. CDR3 bases: TGTGCCAGCAGGAGCGCGGGGGGGACGGTGAATGAGCAGTTCTTC.

CDR3 DNA: TGTGCCAGCAGCTATAACAGGGGTATAGATACGCAGTATTTT. Its translation is CASSYNRGIDTQYF. The genes are TRBV5-4 and TRBJ2-3; TRBD1 matches 7 bases. Trimming cost V 3 bases and J 5 bases; bases outside gene matches: 6. The CDR3 is made up of 14 amino acids. Germline assignment: CDR1 SGHNT and CDR2 YYREEE (reference sequence).

The rearrangement links TRBV5-1 to TRBJ1-4; possibly TRBD1 for D (5 bases). The CDR3 runs 16 residues. Between the trimmed V and J ends, which lost 0 bases and 8 bases, there was a span of 17 bases. Germline CDR1 and CDR2: SGHRS and YFSETQ. CDR3 nucleotides: TGCGCCAGCAGCTTGGCCCTGACCGCGGGGGACGAAAAACTGTTTTTT. Amino acid sequence: CASSLALTAGDEKLFF.

The rearrangement links TRBV14 to TRBJ1-3, with a tentative D call TRBD1 (5 bases). The CDR3 sequence is 13 residues long. Trimming pared 1 base from V and 4 bases from J, leaving 5 bases between. CDR1 is SGHDN and CDR2 is FVKESK in the germline V gene. The CDR3 region is CASSQGGGNTIYF. Here the CDR3 DNA reads TGTGCCAGCAGCCAAGGGGGGGGAAACACCATATATTTT.

V is TRBV5-1 and J is TRBJ1-1; TRBD1 might be the D (6 bases). Germline loops: CDR1 SGHRS, CDR2 YFSETQ. The CDR3 covers 13 residues. The germline V and J ends were trimmed by 0 bases and 4 bases, with 7 bases remaining between them. CDR3 DNA: TGCGCCAGCAGCTTGGGGGGGCCCACTGAAGCTTTCTTT. Residues: CASSLGGPTEAFF.

The V call is TRBV19, the J call TRBJ2-1; no definite D call. Looked up from germline, CDR1 is LNHDA and CDR2 is SQIVND (reference sequence). Between the trimmed V and J ends, which lost 0 bases and 6 bases, there was a span of 9 bases. The CDR3 has 14 amino acids. This CDR3 reads CASSIEFRSNEQFF. In DNA, the CDR3 is TGTGCCAGTAGTATAGAATTCAGGAGCAATGAGCAGTTCTTC.

The count of this clone is one. The chain is built from TRBV19 and TRBJ1-1, with 8 bases fitting TRBD1. The germline V gene encodes CDR1 LNHDA and CDR2 SQIVND (reference sequence). V lost 2 bases and J lost 5; bases outside the gene matches: 7. This CDR3 has 15 amino acids. The CDR3 bases are TGTGCCAGTAGTATAAGGTCAGGACAGGGAACTGAAGCTTTCTTT. Its translation is CASSIRSGQGTEAFF.

This chain's CDR3 is CASSRGEGQGPQYNEQFF. CDR3 bases: TGTGCCAGTAGTAGGGGGGAGGGACAGGGGCCCCAGTACAATGAGCAGTTCTTC. The chain uses TRBV19 and TRBJ2-1, with 10 bases that match TRBD1. This CDR3 has 18 residues. The ends lost 4 bases at V and 4 bases at J; junction bases unmatched: 13. CDR1 and CDR2 (germline): LNHDA, SQIVND (reference sequence).

V gene TRBV14 combines with J gene TRBJ2-2; D gene ambiguous. Germline V gene data show CDR1 as SGHDN and CDR2 as FVKESK. CDR3 length: 14 amino acids. V lost 7 bases to trimming and J lost 4 bases, with 13 bases between them. The DNA of the CDR3 is TGTGCCAGCACTAAAGGAGCCGGCACCGGGGAGCTGTTTTTT. It translates to CASTKGAGTGELFF. Supplemented by reference TRBV14 and TRBJ2-2, the full variable domain reads EAGVTQFPSHSVIEKGQTVTLRCDPISGHDNLYWYRRVMGKEIKFLLHFVKESKQDESGMPNNRFLAERTGGTYSTLKVQPAELEDSGVYFCASTKGAGTGELFFGEGSRLTVL.

The CDR3 is CASSSTDGREHNEQFF. CDR3 coding DNA: TGTGCCAGCAGCTCCACCGACGGGCGGGAGCACAATGAGCAGTTCTTC. V usage is TRBV7-7 and J usage is TRBJ2-1; 7 bases align to TRBD2. The CDR3 totals 16 residues. V lost 4 bases and J lost 5; bases outside the gene matches: 11. Germline V lookup: CDR1 SSHAT, CDR2 FNYEAQ (reference sequence).

The CDR3 bases are TGTGCCAGCTGGTCCGGGGGACGGGGCTATGGCTACACCTTC. Its translation: CASWSGGRGYGYTF. The chain has TRBV27 and TRBJ1-2; D possibly corresponds to TRBD1 (5 bases). The germline V gene encodes CDR1 MNHEY and CDR2 SMNVEV (reference sequence). The CDR3 is 14 amino acids. Trimming pared 8 bases from V and 4 bases from J, leaving 17 bases between.